The 29 T cell receptor beta chains listed next were all sequenced from one sample in a study of blood T cell repertoires in COVID-19. The method was immunoSEQ multiplex PCR; TCRdb's version includes in-frame clones alone and lacks a portion of them. Of some 80,000 clones in the sample, around 86% were seen once. The sequenced material came from peripheral blood. The receptor set was obtained from a middle-aged man with active or convalescent COVID-19.

The chain couples TRBV28 to TRBJ2-7; D may be TRBD2 (5 bases). The CDR3 length is 16 residues. Germline CDR1 is MDHEN and CDR2 is SYDVKM. Between the trimmed V and J ends, which lost 2 bases and 4 bases, there was a span of 18 bases. CDR3 nucleotides: TGTGCCAGCAGTTTACTGTATGCCTCTAGCTCTTACGAGCAGTACTTC. This codes for CASSLLYASSSYEQYF.

V gene TRBV5-5 combines with J gene TRBJ1-3; 7 nucleotides agree with TRBD1. V gave up 2 bases and J gave up 0 bases; unmatched junction bases: 11. In germline, CDR1 is SGHKS, CDR2 YYEKEE (reference sequence). The CDR3 is made up of 18 amino acids. The CDR3 DNA reads as TGTGCCAGCAGCTTTCAACCGGGACAGTCGTCCTCTGGAAACACCATATATTTT. Translated: CASSFQPGQSSSGNTIYF.

V and J are TRBV6-2 or TRBV6-3 and TRBJ1-5; D uncertain. Germline V gene data show CDR1 as MNHEY and CDR2 as SVGEGT. The CDR3 runs to 13 residues. V shed 2 bases and J shed 6 bases, with 8 bases lying between them. CDR3 sequence reads: CASSYPVGQPQHF. The CDR3 DNA follows: TGTGCCAGCAGTTACCCTGTCGGTCAGCCCCAGCATTTT.

V and J are TRBV28 and TRBJ1-3; D ambiguous. The germline CDR1 and CDR2 sequences are MDHEN and SYDVKM. The CDR3 consists of 15 residues. The V end lost 3 bases, the J end lost 0 bases, and 9 bases lay between the germline ends. The CDR3 DNA sequence: TGTGCCAGCAGTTTTAACGGGAACTCTGGAAACACCATATATTTT. Protein: CASSFNGNSGNTIYF.

CDR3 nucleotides: TGTGCCACCAGCAGAAGCAGGACAGGGGGCACAAGCACTGAAGCTTTCTTT. Its protein product is CATSRSRTGGTSTEAFF. This rearrangement joins TRBV15 to TRBJ1-1, with 11 bases matching TRBD1. The CDR3 is 17 amino acids. Unmatched junction bases numbered 9, after V lost 2 bases and J lost 4 bases. The germline V gene encodes CDR1 LNHNV and CDR2 YYDKDF (reference sequence).

The CDR3 DNA reads as TGTGCCACCAGCAGAGATAAGACGGGGATGGAGCAGTACTTC. It is translated as CATSRDKTGMEQYF. The chain links TRBV15 to TRBJ2-7; D perhaps matches TRBD2 (5 bases). This CDR3 region has 14 residues. With 0 bases removed from V and 7 bases from J, the gap between germline ends came to 13 bases. CDR1 LNHNV and CDR2 YYDKDF come from the germline V gene (reference sequence).

The V gene is TRBV5-6, the J gene TRBJ1-1; D gene unclear. Germline V gene data show CDR1 as SGHDT and CDR2 as YYEEEE. This CDR3 contains 14 residues. V lost 3 bases, J lost 1 base, and 10 bases lay in between. This CDR3 reads CASSSFEGNTEAFF. The CDR3 bases are TGTGCCAGCAGCTCCTTTGAGGGGAACACTGAAGCTTTCTTT.

CDR3 protein: CATSRTDLAKNIQYF. CDR3 DNA sequence: TGTGCCACTTCAAGGACAGACCTAGCCAAAAACATTCAGTACTTC. This sequence joins TRBV28 and TRBJ2-4; D is possibly TRBD1 (6 bases). CDR1 is MDHEN and CDR2 is SYDVKM in the germline V gene. This CDR3 is built from 15 residues. The V end lost 10 bases, the J end lost 0 bases, and 16 bases lay between the germline ends. Looking up the rest from reference TRBV28 and TRBJ2-4 gives the full variable domain: DVKVTQSSRYLVKRTGEKVFLECVQDMDHENMFWYRQDPGLGLRLIYFSYDVKMKEKGDIPEGYSVSREKKERFSLILESASTNQTSMYLCATSRTDLAKNIQYFGAGTRLSVL.

The rearrangement joins TRBV28 to TRBJ2-7; D is possibly TRBD2 (5 bases). This CDR3 region has 14 residues. V gave up 4 bases and J gave up 1 base, with 11 bases separating them. Germline V gene data show CDR1 as MDHEN and CDR2 as SYDVKM. The CDR3 nucleotides read TGTGCCAGCAGTTCTCGGACGGGATCCTACGAGCAGTACGTC. It specifies CASSSRTGSYEQYV.

The chain combines TRBV18 with TRBJ1-2, with TRBD1 identical over 7 bases. Losses at the gene ends were 5 bases for V and 3 bases for J; bases not matched to a gene: 3. The CDR3 length is 13 residues. Germline values: CDR1 KGHSH, CDR2 LQKENI. This CDR3 is CASSGGTDYGYTF. The CDR3 DNA reads TGTGCCAGCTCAGGAGGGACAGACTATGGCTACACCTTC.

This chain connects TRBV13 to TRBJ1-2; D not resolved. The V end was cut by 1 base, the J end by 8 bases, with 11 bases between. This CDR3 is built from 13 residues. Germline loops: CDR1 PRHDT, CDR2 FYEKMQ (reference sequence). CDR3 amino acids: CASSLEGGSGYTF. CDR3 bases: TGTGCCAGCAGCTTAGAGGGTGGGAGCGGCTACACCTTC.

The chain is built from TRBV2 and TRBJ1-4, with D unclear. Germline V gene sequence: CDR1 SNHLY, CDR2 FYNNEI. This CDR3 is 14 amino acids long. V shed 5 bases and J shed 4 bases, with 11 bases lying between them. CDR3 sequence: CASSSVAGNEKLFF. Here the CDR3 DNA reads TGTGCCAGCAGTTCAGTTGCGGGTAATGAAAAACTGTTTTTT.

The chain links TRBV5-1 to TRBJ2-1; TRBD1 agrees at 8 bases. The CDR3 extends over 15 amino acids. Germline V CDR1 and CDR2: SGHRS, YFSETQ. Trimming removed 0 bases from V and 8 bases from J; junction bases left unmatched: 7. The CDR3 is CASSLVGQGVDEQFF. The DNA of the CDR3 is TGCGCCAGCAGCTTGGTCGGACAGGGTGTGGATGAGCAGTTCTTC. The variable domain in full, with the rest retrieved from reference TRBV5-1 and TRBJ2-1, is KAGVTQTPRYLIKTRGQQVTLSCSPISGHRSVSWYQQTPGQGLQFLFEYFSETQRNKGNFPGRFSGRQFSNSRSEMNVSTLELGDSALYLCASSLVGQGVDEQFFGPGTRLTVL.

J is TRBJ1-5 and V is TRBV13, with D possibly TRBD1 on 5 matching bases. The length of the CDR3 is 14 residues. Trimming removed 3 bases from V and 5 bases from J, with 11 bases in between. The germline gives CDR1 PRHDT, CDR2 FYEKMQ (reference sequence). The CDR3 DNA follows: TGTGCCAGCAGCTTCGGGGGTGGTGATCAGCCCCAGCATTTT. It yields the protein CASSFGGGDQPQHF.

The J gene is TRBJ2-2, the V gene TRBV7-7; maybe TRBD1 (5 bases). The CDR3 spans 14 residues. CDR1 and CDR2 (germline): SSHAT, FNYEAQ (reference sequence). The ends were cut back, 7 bases at V and 0 bases at J, with 9 bases in the middle. The CDR3 coding sequence is TGTGCCAGCAAGATGGGGCCGAACACCGGGGAGCTGTTTTTT. It translates to CASKMGPNTGELFF.

V gene TRBV10-2 combines with J gene TRBJ2-5; 8 bases fit TRBD2. Germline CDR1 and CDR2: WSHSY and SAAADI. With 4 bases clipped from V and 5 bases from J, the junction kept 9 bases outside the gene matches. The CDR3 runs to 15 residues. The CDR3 loop is CASSASGGRWETQYF. In DNA form, the CDR3 reads TGCGCCAGCAGTGCCAGCGGGGGTCGTTGGGAGACCCAGTACTTC.

V and J are TRBV7-2 and TRBJ2-5, with 16 nucleotides matching TRBD2. The germline gives CDR1 SGHTA, CDR2 FQGNSA. The J segment lost 6 bases and the V segment lost 5 bases, leaving 9 bases of the junction unmatched. The CDR3 has 17 amino acids. The CDR3 protein is CASSPGLAGGRGQTQYF. In DNA form, the CDR3 reads TGTGCCAGCAGCCCGGGACTAGCGGGGGGGCGGGGACAGACCCAGTACTTC.

J is TRBJ2-1 and V is TRBV6-5; D may be TRBD1 (6 bases). Looked up from germline, CDR1 is MNHEY and CDR2 is SVGAGI. Trimming took 6 bases from V and 10 from J, leaving 10 bases between them. The CDR3 loop spans 11 amino acids. Here the CDR3 DNA reads TGTGCCAGCAGCGGGGACACAGAGCAGTTCTTC. This encodes CASSGDTEQFF.

J is TRBJ2-7 and V is TRBV7-2, with D unresolved. V dropped 2 bases and J dropped 2 bases, with 4 bases sitting between them. CDR3 size: 12 residues. The germline V gene has CDR1 SGHTA and CDR2 FQGNSA. The CDR3 DNA reads TGTGCCAGCAGCTTAACGGCCTACGAGCAGTACTTC. It is translated as CASSLTAYEQYF.

This clone has more than one count but fewer than ten. The rearrangement uses TRBV7-2 and TRBJ1-1; 8 bases fit TRBD1. V lost 5 bases, J lost 1 base, and 3 bases stayed unmatched. The CDR3 is made up of 14 amino acids. Germline loops: CDR1 SGHTA, CDR2 FQGNSA. This chain's CDR3 is CASSGQGRNTEAFF. The DNA of the CDR3 is TGTGCCAGCAGCGGACAGGGAAGGAACACTGAAGCTTTCTTT.

DNA for the CDR3: TGTGCCAGCAGCCGGACAGGGGGCCTCACCGGGGAGCTGTTTTTT. Residues: CASSRTGGLTGELFF. This rearrangement joins TRBV7-2 to TRBJ2-2, with TRBD1 identical over 11 bases. The CDR3 is made up of 15 amino acids. Trimming at V came to 5 bases and at J to 4 bases, leaving 3 bases not matched to a gene. Germline V lookup: CDR1 SGHTA, CDR2 FQGNSA.

The chain combines TRBV7-2 with TRBJ2-3; TRBD2 is a possible D gene (5 bases). V was shortened by 1 base and J by 4 bases, with 9 bases between the two germline ends. In germline, CDR1 is SGHTA, CDR2 FQGNSA. The CDR3 contains 14 residues. CDR3 amino acids: CASSLGSRADTQYF. CDR3 sequence (DNA): TGTGCCAGCAGCTTAGGATCGAGGGCAGATACGCAGTATTTT.

The J gene is TRBJ1-2, the V gene TRBV5-4; the D gene is possibly TRBD1 (5 bases). The V and J ends lost 1 base and 0 bases respectively, with 13 bases between them. Looked up from germline, CDR1 is SGHNT and CDR2 is YYREEE (reference sequence). CDR3 length equals 16 residues. The CDR3: CASSLSQGHANYGYTF. As DNA, the CDR3 is TGTGCCAGCAGCTTGTCCCAGGGCCACGCTAACTATGGCTACACCTTC.

The V and J genes are TRBV3-1 (or the pseudogene TRBV3-2) and TRBJ2-7; the match to TRBD2 covers 15 bases. V shed 1 base and J 4 bases; nucleotides not matched to a gene: 8. The V gene's germline CDR1 is LGHDT and CDR2 YNNKEL (reference sequence). This CDR3 contains 18 residues. The CDR3 region has the DNA TGTGCCAGCAGCCAAGTGGGACTAGCGGGGGGTAAAGTGTACGAGCAGTACTTC. Protein product: CASSQVGLAGGKVYEQYF.

V is TRBV3-1 (or the pseudogene TRBV3-2) and J is TRBJ1-2, with 10 bases lining up with TRBD1. Germline CDR1 LGHDT, CDR2 YNNKEL (reference sequence). After removal of 1 base from V and 7 bases from J, the junction contained 0 bases not matched to a gene. The CDR3 length is 13 residues. The CDR3 nucleotides read TGTGCCAGCAGCCAAGGGACAGGGGGTGGCTACACCTTC. The encoded protein is CASSQGTGGGYTF.

The rearrangement uses TRBV7-2 and TRBJ1-1; TRBD1 matches at 8 bases. The CDR3 extends over 15 amino acids. With 5 bases clipped from V and 4 bases from J, the junction kept 9 bases outside the gene matches. The germline V gene has CDR1 SGHTA and CDR2 FQGNSA. The CDR3 region has the DNA TGTGCCAGCAGCCCTGACAGGGGAGGGAGCACTGAAGCTTTCTTT. As protein: CASSPDRGGSTEAFF.

V is TRBV4-1 and J is TRBJ2-2; the D gene is possibly TRBD1 (5 bases). The V end lost 8 bases, the J end lost 1 base, and 11 bases lay between the germline ends. This CDR3 region has 14 residues. CDR1 MGHRA and CDR2 YSYEKL come from the germline V gene. The DNA of the CDR3 is TGCGCCAGCTCGGATAGGGGGAACACCGGGGAGCTGTTTTTT. Translating gives CASSDRGNTGELFF.

The V call is TRBV6-2 or TRBV6-3, the J call TRBJ1-5; 10 bases agree with TRBD1. The length of the CDR3 is 16 residues. The V segment lost 3 bases and the J segment 6 bases; nucleotides outside the gene matches: 8. Per the germline V gene, CDR1 is MNHEY and CDR2 is SVGEGT. Here the CDR3 DNA reads TGTGCCAGCAGTTATCATCCGGGACAGGGGCCTCAGCCCCAGCATTTT. Translated, it gives CASSYHPGQGPQPQHF.

The chain combines TRBV5-4 with TRBJ2-3; tentative D call: TRBD1 (6 bases). The CDR3 loop spans 15 amino acids. The germline V gene has CDR1 SGHNT and CDR2 YYREEE (reference sequence). With 3 bases removed from V and 0 bases from J, the gap between germline ends came to 11 bases. Here the CDR3 reads CASSWGTPSTDTQYF. The DNA for the CDR3 is TGTGCCAGCAGCTGGGGGACACCGAGCACAGATACGCAGTATTTT.